This TCR beta chain was documented in a study of blood T cell repertoires in COVID-19 (TCRdb year 2020). About the full investigation: Samples covering the acute and convalescent phases of COVID-19 were provided by collaborators in the United States, Italy and Spain. Deeply sampled blood TCRbeta repertoires from subjects exposed to, actively infected with, or recovered from COVID-19 were included in the dataset. A de-identified subject ID, COVID-19 status, age in years and sex were almost always included in the sample metadata. Samples came from the ongoing ImmuneRACE study (first 160 participants) plus 1,254 subjects from 6 global collaborators. The repertoires were released in a freely available public database intended as a resource for research on the immune response to SARS-CoV-2. HLA class I and class II types, where available, came from metadata supplied by the sample provider rather than from assay-based typing. The prospective study material was composed of cDNA or gDNA derived from T cells, B-cell-depleted T cells, or PBMCs.

TCRbeta CDR3 regions were amplified from genomic DNA by means of the immunoSEQ Assay, a bias-controlled multiplex PCR. Under the source paper's analysis protocol: Within the assay, amplification of reference gene primers was used to estimate how many nucleated cells each sample contained. To quantify the absolute abundance of each unique TCRbeta CDR3 rearrangement, sequence reads were collapsed and filtered. Productive Simpson clonality was computed per sample as the square root of Simpson's diversity index over productive rearrangements. The table comes from immuneACCESS by way of TCRdb, which keeps in-frame sequences with V and J called. Part of the clones is missing from these tables; in studies checked, under half for an unresolved V gene and the rest for unknown reasons. The DNA gave D and trimming, while V, J and clone size come from that table. The sample table contains 250,000 to 350,000 clones; only one count was recorded for over 75% of them. The ten largest clones take up roughly 6.8% of the sample.

In Seattle, one collaborating source enrolled patients while the infection was active and tracked those patients longitudinally over the course of disease. Whole blood was collected in K2EDTA tubes by collaborating institutions according to the institutions' own protocols. Collaborator samples were shipped for TCRbeta analysis as frozen whole blood, isolated PBMCs, or DNA extracted from either sample type. Broader findings and caveats from the paper: The quantity of clinical and demographic metadata differed by source and by participant and was supplied without curation.

Turning to this clone: Its antigen remains undetermined. Base-call qualities are not available, and no considerably larger clone is one nucleotide away.

The origin of this receptor is a woman in her thirties with COVID-19, enrolled during active disease. The source material was peripheral blood.

The CDR3 amino acid sequence is: CASSYSSSYNEQFF. The DNA is as follows: TGTGCCAGCAGCTACTCTTCCTCCTACAATGAGCAGTTCTTC. The chain was built from TRBV3-1 (or the pseudogene TRBV3-2) and TRBJ2-1; the D gene is not confidently resolved. The CDR1 and CDR2 encoded by the germline V gene (reference sequence) are LGHDT and YNNKEL. Including cysteine and phenylalanine, the CDR3 has 14 amino acids. Only the CDR3 region is kept as DNA, spanning 42 bases read in frame from base 1. V is clipped by 5 bases and J by 0 bases, and the sequence between their germline boundaries is 8 bases long.